This entry features one TCR beta chain sequence. The data were produced by immunoSEQ multiplex PCR, yet TCRdb's version contains in-frame clones alone and is incomplete. The sample has around 300,000 clones, roughly 88% seen once. Germline V lookup: CDR1 SEHNR, CDR2 FQNEAQ (reference sequence). This CDR3 spans 14 amino acids. Between the trimmed V and J ends, which lost 3 bases and 7 bases, there was a span of 15 bases. Treatment given: over 15 received Ad26.COV2.S at low or high dose, single or two shots; roughly five received placebo; per-sample allocation not given. Sampling was done on day 63 after the first vaccine or placebo injection. The data originate from a study of Ad26.COV2.S vaccination and SARS-CoV-2 variants.

Sequencing used peripheral blood, obtained in a trial of Ad26.COV2.S vaccine versus placebo. This receptor was identified in a person aged 18-60 years who received the Ad26.COV2.S COVID-19 vaccine or a placebo. The chain links TRBV7-9 to TRBJ1-1; D possibly corresponds to TRBD1 (6 bases). The CDR3 DNA follows: TGTGCCAGCAGCTTCATGGGGGGCGCGGGTGAAGCTTTCTTT. This sequence encodes CASSFMGGAGEAFF.